This TCR beta chain was identified in a study of shared clonotypes between healthy human individuals. Overall study findings and caveats: Clonotypes shared by all four sorted-subset donors had higher generation probabilities than non-shared clonotypes. It was expected that sequencing depth would affect clonotype sharing among donors.

V was clipped by 3 bases and J by 4 bases; unmatched bases: 14. Germline V gene sequence: CDR1 WSHSY, CDR2 SAAADI. This CDR3 is built from 17 residues. As for this clone: What it binds is unknown.

CD8 cells classed as naive were CD45RO-negative and positively selected for CCR7, excluding terminally differentiated effector memory CD45RA+ cells. Libraries were prepared by immunoSEQ multiplex PCR; TCRdb keeps only in-frame clonotypes and omits some of them. The table has about 800,000 clones, approximately 96% seen once. The chain couples TRBV10-2 to TRBJ1-2, with 7 bases matching TRBD1. The sequencing sample was made of naive CD8+ T cells sorted from blood. The clonotype was recovered from a young man in good health. Here the CDR3 reads CASSETKLGQAAYGYTF. As DNA, the CDR3 is TGCGCCAGCAGTGAAACTAAACTCGGACAGGCCGCCTATGGCTACACCTTC.